Presented here are 5 T cell receptor beta chains from one specimen sequenced in a study of blood T cell repertoires in COVID-19. TCRdb keeps only in-frame clones here, not all; method: immunoSEQ multiplex PCR. The sample consists of about 98,000 clones, more than 65% of them appearing once. Sequencing was done on a sample of peripheral blood. The receptors derive from a woman aged 80 or over with acute or convalescent COVID-19.

A remark on this clone: A junction boundary mismatches the germline segment, possibly from a read error. J is TRBJ2-4 and V is TRBV30, with 7 bases lining up with TRBD2. CDR1 is GTSNPN, CDR2 SVGIG, per germline (reference sequence). The CDR3 runs 11 residues. The CDR3 DNA follows: TGTGCCTGGAGTGTGGGAGGGGAATTCGGGTTC. It codes for CAWSVGGEFGF.

V usage is TRBV18 and J usage is TRBJ2-3; D is possibly TRBD1 (6 bases). The CDR3 has 15 amino acids. V lost 4 bases, J lost 4 bases, and 15 bases lay in between. CDR1 and CDR2 from the germline V gene are KGHSH and LQKENI. CDR3 nucleotides: TGTGCCAGCTCACGAGAGGGGGTTGTTTCAGATACGCAGTATTTT. Amino acid sequence: CASSREGVVSDTQYF.

V is TRBV5-1 and J is TRBJ2-5; D perhaps matches TRBD2 (5 bases). CDR1 SGHRS and CDR2 YFSETQ come from the germline V gene. The V gene lost 4 bases and the J gene lost 4 bases, with 20 bases spanning the gap. This CDR3 has 16 residues. CDR3 in DNA: TGCGCCAGCAGCCCCGGGATAGCCAAATCCCGAGAGACCCAGTACTTC. It translates to CASSPGIAKSRETQYF. The whole variable domain, remainder taken from reference TRBV5-1 and TRBJ2-5, is KAGVTQTPRYLIKTRGQQVTLSCSPISGHRSVSWYQQTPGQGLQFLFEYFSETQRNKGNFPGRFSGRQFSNSRSEMNVSTLELGDSALYLCASSPGIAKSRETQYFGPGTRLLVL.

J is TRBJ2-7 and V is TRBV2, with TRBD1 identical over 11 bases. The V segment lost 4 bases and the J segment 5 bases; nucleotides outside the gene matches: 7. Germline assignment: CDR1 SNHLY and CDR2 FYNNEI. The CDR3 is 15 residues long. CDR3 DNA sequence: TGTGCCAGCAGTGCCGGGACAGGGGGGACCCACGAGCAGTACTTC. Translated: CASSAGTGGTHEQYF.

The chain carries TRBV28 and TRBJ1-2; 12 bases match TRBD1. This CDR3 spans 16 amino acids. V dropped 2 bases and J dropped 5; count of bases not matched to a gene: 6. In germline, CDR1 is MDHEN, CDR2 SYDVKM. CDR3 coding DNA: TGTGCCAGCAGTTTAAATCCGGGACAGGGGGCGTATGGCTACACCTTC. As protein: CASSLNPGQGAYGYTF.